Following are 10 T cell receptor beta chains from one sample sequenced in a study of vaccination effects on CD4 cells after COVID-19. Under the ViraFEST assay, PBMC were stimulated with viral peptide pools so that antigen-specific CD4+ T cells expanded. Sequencing was performed afterwards. Upon completion of around ten days in culture, CD4+ T cells were isolated. Nobody among the vaccine recipients had prior SARS-CoV-2 infection (nucleocapsid antibodies were negative). No cognate antigen is known for these TCRs. Sequencing used immunoSEQ multiplex PCR; TCRdb keeps in-frame clones, though not all of them. The sample lists about 41,000 clones, 65% to 80% occurring once. The sample in question was CD4+ T cells from PBMCs cultured with HCoV-NL63 spike peptides, obtained before COVID-19 vaccination. All receptors derive from a human donor who received a COVID-19 vaccine.

The V and J genes are TRBV7-9 and TRBJ1-2; 7 positions match TRBD1. This CDR3 is 14 amino acids long. Germline V lookup: CDR1 SEHNR, CDR2 FQNEAQ (reference sequence). V was clipped by 6 bases and J by 8 bases; unmatched bases: 12. The CDR3 reads CASRTQYRGGGYTF. CDR3 nucleotides: TGTGCCAGCAGGACCCAATACAGGGGAGGCGGCTACACCTTC.

The chain is built from TRBV13 and TRBJ2-5; D call uncertain. CDR3 length: 13 residues. Deletions cut 6 bases from V and 3 bases from J, with 11 bases between. Germline V gene lookup returns CDR1 PRHDT and CDR2 FYEKMQ (reference sequence). This CDR3 reads CASSLTREETQYF. The CDR3 bases are TGTGCCAGCAGTCTAACACGAGAAGAGACCCAGTACTTC.

The V and J genes are TRBV2 and TRBJ2-3; 7 bases match TRBD1. This CDR3 is built from 14 residues. With 5 bases clipped from V and 4 bases from J, the junction kept 6 bases outside the gene matches. Germline loops: CDR1 SNHLY, CDR2 FYNNEI. The CDR3 reads CASSYDRAPDTQYF. The CDR3 DNA follows: TGTGCCAGCAGTTACGACAGGGCCCCAGATACGCAGTATTTT.

The V and J genes are TRBV6-2 or TRBV6-3 and TRBJ2-1, with TRBD1 identical over 8 bases. The CDR3 sequence is 14 residues long. V trimming: 5 bases; J trimming: 4 bases; junction bases outside the gene matches: 4. Looked up from germline, CDR1 is MNHEY and CDR2 is SVGEGT. CDR3 DNA sequence: TGTGCCAGCAGTCTAGACAGGGGATACAATGAGCAGTTCTTC. This sequence encodes CASSLDRGYNEQFF.

The CDR3 spells CASSEQQGTEAFF. In DNA form, the CDR3 reads TGTGCCAGCAGTGAACAGCAGGGCACTGAAGCTTTCTTT. The chain couples TRBV2 to TRBJ1-1; D perhaps matches TRBD1 (5 bases). Germline loops: CDR1 SNHLY, CDR2 FYNNEI. Trimming removed 2 bases at V and 4 bases at J, with 8 bases between. This CDR3 contains 13 residues.

The gene calls are TRBV6-2 or TRBV6-3 and TRBJ2-5; D gene ambiguous. V lost 2 bases, J lost 5 bases, and 12 bases lay in between. This CDR3 is 14 amino acids long. Germline V gene data show CDR1 as MNHEY and CDR2 as SVGEGT. CDR3 DNA: TGTGCCAGCAGTTACGGGCAGGAAGGCGAGACCCAGTACTTC. Translated, it gives CASSYGQEGETQYF.

This clone was counted only a few times. The rearrangement links TRBV3-1 (or the pseudogene TRBV3-2) to TRBJ1-4, with 7 bases fitting TRBD1. The CDR3 loop spans 14 amino acids. Germline V gives CDR1 LGHDT, CDR2 YNNKEL (reference sequence). V shed 4 bases and J 8 bases; nucleotides not matched to a gene: 7. The CDR3 coding sequence is TGTGCCAGCAGCCGGGACAGAAGCCACGAAAAACTGTTTTTT. Its translation: CASSRDRSHEKLFF.

The J gene is TRBJ1-6, the V gene TRBV6-1; D unresolved. The germline V and J ends were trimmed by 6 bases and 7 bases, with 13 bases remaining between them. The CDR3 consists of 14 residues. Germline-derived CDR1 and CDR2 are MNHNS and SASEGT. DNA for the CDR3: TGTGCCAGCAGGCCCCCAGGAGGGAATTCACCCCTCCACTTT. Translated: CASRPPGGNSPLHF.

V and J are TRBV19 and TRBJ1-5; 7 bases match TRBD1. This CDR3 has 13 amino acids. Germline-derived CDR1 and CDR2 are LNHDA and SQIVND (reference sequence). V was pared by 5 bases and J by 6 bases, with 4 bases of the junction left unmatched. CDR3 amino acids: CASSQQGSQPQHF. The CDR3 region has the DNA TGTGCCAGTAGTCAACAGGGGTCTCAGCCCCAGCATTTT.

The V and J genes are TRBV15 and TRBJ1-4; D remains ambiguous. In germline, CDR1 is LNHNV, CDR2 YYDKDF (reference sequence). The CDR3 runs 15 residues. The V and J ends lost 1 base and 3 bases respectively, with 9 bases between them. CDR3 sequence: CATSRGSTSNEKLFF. As DNA, the CDR3 is TGTGCCACCAGCAGAGGGTCCACCTCTAATGAAAAACTGTTTTTT. The full variable domain, with the rest looked up from reference TRBV15 and TRBJ1-4, is DAMVIQNPRYQVTQFGKPVTLSCSQTLNHNVMYWYQQKSSQAPKLLFHYYDKDFNNEADTPDNFQSRRPNTSFCFLDIRSPGLGDTAMYLCATSRGSTSNEKLFFGSGTQLSVL.